The clone carrying this T cell receptor beta chain has a count of ten or more. This sample stems from a study of neurological immune-mediated disorders. The germline V gene has CDR1 SGDLS and CDR2 YYNGEE. The V gene lost 0 bases and the J gene lost 6 bases, with 18 bases spanning the gap. This CDR3 region has 16 residues. TCRdb recomputed calls from the 5' RACE reads with MiXCR, one row per CDR3 protein. The sample records some 38,000 distinct CDR3 sequences, roughly 5% being singletons. V gene TRBV9 combines with J gene TRBJ1-1; D is possibly TRBD1 (5 bases). Specimen: CD4+ T cells from blood. The sequence derives from a man between 18 and 35 years old in good health. CDR3 in amino acids: CASSVDPIQAYSEAFF. The CDR3 DNA sequence: TGTGCCAGCAGCGTAGATCCGATACAGGCTTACTCTGAAGCTTTCTTT.